This entry lists 17 T cell receptor beta chains sequenced from one sample in a study of control samples from healthy donors and cancer patients. Method: immunoSEQ multiplex PCR; TCRdb's copy keeps in-frame clones and lacks some. The table has around 130,000 clones, about 87% seen once. Sequencing input: blood. These receptors all come from a man aged 30-40 years in good health.

This chain joins TRBV18 and TRBJ2-7, with 7 bases aligning to TRBD1. CDR3 length: 16 amino acids. V shed 5 bases and J 0 bases; nucleotides not matched to a gene: 10. Germline V gives CDR1 KGHSH, CDR2 LQKENI. The CDR3 coding sequence is TGTGCCAGCTCATCTATAGTACAGGGGAGCTCCTACGAGCAGTACTTC. Translated, it gives CASSSIVQGSSYEQYF.

This chain uses TRBV6-1 with TRBJ1-2; D is unclear. This CDR3 has 10 amino acids. Trimming removed 1 base from V and 14 bases from J, with 8 bases in between. CDR1 and CDR2 (germline): MNHNS, SASEGT. CDR3 amino acids: CASSEVSGTF. The CDR3 region has the DNA TGTGCCAGCAGTGAAGTCAGTGGGACCTTC.

This clone appeared a single time. V and J are TRBV19 and TRBJ2-3, with D perhaps TRBD2 (5 bases). Trimming pared 6 bases from V and 5 bases from J, leaving 6 bases between. Germline V gene data show CDR1 as LNHDA and CDR2 as SQIVND (reference sequence). This CDR3 has 11 residues. CDR3 amino acids: CASSAGDTQYF. CDR3 nucleotides: TGTGCCAGTAGCGCGGGAGATACGCAGTATTTT.

The gene calls are TRBV24-1 and TRBJ1-2; TRBD1 matches at 10 bases. This CDR3 has 16 residues. With V trimmed by 12 bases and J by 3 bases, 15 bases remained unmatched. Germline CDR1 KGHDR, CDR2 SFDVKD. CDR3 sequence: CASHGDRGGGDYGYTF. The CDR3 coding sequence is TGTGCCTCCCACGGGGACAGGGGAGGCGGCGACTATGGCTACACCTTC.

The V call is TRBV11-2, the J call TRBJ1-6; 7 bases map to TRBD1. The J segment lost 8 bases and the V segment lost 6 bases, leaving 4 bases of the junction unmatched. CDR3 length: 13 residues. Germline CDR1 SGHAT, CDR2 FQNNGV. The CDR3 spells CASSQGVDSPLHF. The CDR3 nucleotides read TGTGCCAGCAGTCAGGGGGTTGATTCACCCCTCCACTTT.

The chain has TRBV5-4 and TRBJ2-5, with a weak D call TRBD1 (5 bases). V was cut by 4 bases and J by 2 bases, with 9 bases left in between. The CDR3 runs 13 residues. Germline V gene data show CDR1 as SGHNT and CDR2 as YYREEE (reference sequence). The CDR3 sequence is CASSPDMQETQYF. The CDR3, as DNA: TGTGCCAGCAGCCCGGACATGCAAGAGACCCAGTACTTC.

V usage is TRBV6-4 and J usage is TRBJ2-3; the D is unclear. CDR1 MRHNA and CDR2 SNTAGT come from the germline V gene. V shed 0 bases and J shed 5 bases, with 9 bases lying between them. The CDR3 is made up of 14 amino acids. DNA of the CDR3: TGTGCCAGCAGTGACTCGGGGTCTGGAGATACGCAGTATTTT. Translated, it gives CASSDSGSGDTQYF.

The chain uses TRBV30 and TRBJ2-2, with D possibly being TRBD2 (6 bases). This CDR3 region has 14 residues. V gave up 5 bases and J gave up 0 bases, with 10 bases separating them. Looked up from germline, CDR1 is GTSNPN and CDR2 is SVGIG (reference sequence). Here the CDR3 DNA reads TGTGCCTGGTCTCGGGGGTCGAACACCGGGGAGCTGTTTTTT. It encodes CAWSRGSNTGELFF.

The chain carries TRBV5-5 and TRBJ1-3, with TRBD1 matching 9 bases. Germline values: CDR1 SGHKS, CDR2 YYEKEE (reference sequence). Trimming took 6 bases from V and 0 from J; bases not matched to a gene: 4. CDR3 length: 15 amino acids. This CDR3 reads CASILDRGSGNTIYF. As DNA, the CDR3 is TGTGCCAGCATTCTGGACAGGGGCTCTGGAAACACCATATATTTT.

This rearrangement joins TRBV6-5 to TRBJ2-7; TRBD1 is a possible D gene (6 bases). The CDR3 totals 12 residues. CDR1 MNHEY and CDR2 SVGAGI come from the germline V gene. Trimming cost V 7 bases and J 4 bases, with 11 bases left between them. The CDR3 DNA follows: TGTGCCAGCAACAGGGAGAGGTACGAGCAGTACTTC. It translates to CASNRERYEQYF.

The rearrangement uses TRBV5-1 and TRBJ2-7; D is perhaps TRBD1 (6 bases). This CDR3 contains 15 residues. V was pared by 3 bases and J by 2 bases, with 15 bases between. Looked up from germline, CDR1 is SGHRS and CDR2 is YFSETQ. CDR3 coding DNA: TGCGCCAGCAGCTCAGACAGGACTCTAACCTACGAGCAGTACTTC. It specifies CASSSDRTLTYEQYF.

The chain is built from TRBV6-5 and TRBJ1-2, with no clear D. Trimming cost V 7 bases and J 8 bases, with 14 bases left between them. CDR3 size: 12 residues. Germline V lookup: CDR1 MNHEY, CDR2 SVGAGI. This chain's CDR3 is CASTLNGVGYTF. DNA for the CDR3: TGTGCCAGCACCCTTAATGGGGTGGGCTACACCTTC.

The chain employs TRBV5-5 and TRBJ2-7; the D gene could be TRBD1 or TRBD2 (5 bases each). V was pared by 2 bases and J by 2 bases, with 11 bases between. CDR1 is SGHKS, CDR2 YYEKEE, per germline (reference sequence). This CDR3 contains 14 residues. The CDR3 sequence: CASSFTGQTYEQYF. DNA for the CDR3: TGTGCCAGCAGCTTTACGGGGCAGACCTACGAGCAGTACTTC.

The J gene is TRBJ2-1, the V gene TRBV2; D is possibly TRBD2 (5 bases). Germline V lookup: CDR1 SNHLY, CDR2 FYNNEI. CDR3 length equals 15 residues. The V end was cut by 4 bases, the J end by 2 bases, with 12 bases between. This CDR3 is CASSALASTYNEQFF. The CDR3 nucleotides are TGTGCCAGCAGTGCCCTAGCAAGTACCTACAATGAGCAGTTCTTC.

V is TRBV27 and J is TRBJ1-6; tentatively, D is TRBD1 (6 bases). Germline CDR1 MNHEY, CDR2 SMNVEV (reference sequence). The CDR3 covers 14 residues. V was cut by 5 bases and J by 5 bases, with 10 bases left in between. The CDR3 spells CASSLTGNNSPLHF. In DNA, the CDR3 is TGTGCCAGCAGTCTGACAGGAAATAATTCACCCCTCCACTTT.

The V gene is TRBV3-1 (or the pseudogene TRBV3-2), the J gene TRBJ1-1; D call uncertain. CDR1 and CDR2 (germline): LGHDT, YNNKEL (reference sequence). There are 12 residues in the CDR3. Trimming took 4 bases from V and 4 from J, leaving 7 bases between them. The CDR3 coding sequence is TGTGCCAGCAGCCCATCGGCCACTGAAGCTTTCTTT. Protein product: CASSPSATEAFF.

This chain uses TRBV7-3 with TRBJ1-1, with unresolved D. The germline gives CDR1 SGHTA, CDR2 FQGTGA. Trimming stripped 6 bases from V and 3 bases from J, with 11 bases between. The CDR3 extends over 13 amino acids. The CDR3 DNA is TGTGCCAGCAGACAGACTTCCGACACTGAAGCTTTCTTT. Encoded protein: CASRQTSDTEAFF.